A single sample gave rise to the 6 T cell receptor beta chains below, sequenced in a study of cytomegalovirus exposure and HLA in healthy donors. The PCR was carried out with 60 Vbeta primers and 13 Jbeta primers. Sequenced by immunoSEQ multiplex PCR; TCRdb stores in-frame clones only, minus some. The sample shows about 110,000 clones, approximately 67% of them seen only once. Specimen: PBMCs. These receptors all come from a man between 18 and 35 years old in good health and CMV-seropositive.

The chain couples TRBV5-1 to TRBJ1-4, with D possibly TRBD1 on 6 matching bases. Deletions cut 3 bases from V and 8 bases from J, with 20 bases between. The CDR3 has 16 amino acids. The germline gives CDR1 SGHRS, CDR2 YFSETQ. The CDR3, as DNA: TGCGCCAGCAGCTCAATACCGATTAGGGGGGGCGAAAAACTGTTTTTT. Its translation: CASSSIPIRGGEKLFF.

The chain links TRBV6-1 to TRBJ2-2; 7 positions match TRBD1. This CDR3 is built from 14 residues. Trimming cost V 10 bases and J 5 bases; bases outside gene matches: 10. In germline, CDR1 is MNHNS, CDR2 SASEGT. CDR3 amino acids: CAIQGPGDTGELFF. DNA for the CDR3: TGTGCCATACAGGGGCCTGGGGATACCGGGGAGCTGTTTTTT.

This chain uses TRBV27 with TRBJ2-7; 11 nucleotides line up with TRBD2. This CDR3 contains 15 residues. Germline assignment: CDR1 MNHEY and CDR2 SMNVEV (reference sequence). With V trimmed by 6 bases and J by 7 bases, 11 bases remained unmatched. The CDR3 spells CASRPASGGPWEQYF. CDR3 nucleotides: TGTGCCAGCAGGCCCGCTAGCGGGGGGCCCTGGGAGCAGTACTTC.

As for this clone: One end of the junction fails to match germline, which may point to a read error. The chain uses TRBV7-9 and TRBJ2-1; no reliable D call. The CDR3 runs to 12 residues. The V gene's germline CDR1 is SEHNR and CDR2 FQNEAQ (reference sequence). The CDR3 reads CSSSPLDNEQFF. CDR3 coding DNA: TGTTCCAGCAGTCCCCTTGACAATGAGCAGTTCTTC.

In DNA form, the CDR3 reads TGTGCCAGCAGTTTTGGAGGGCAGTTGGCCCACAGCGGGGGGGACGACCAAGAGACCCAGTACTTC. The encoded protein is CASSFGGQLAHSGGDDQETQYF. The chain links TRBV28 to TRBJ2-5; TRBD2 matches 10 bases. The CDR3 length is 22 residues. The trim removed 3 bases at V and 0 bases at J, leaving 22 bases unmatched. CDR1 is MDHEN and CDR2 is SYDVKM in the germline V gene. Full variable domain (missing parts from reference TRBV28 and TRBJ2-5): DVKVTQSSRYLVKRTGEKVFLECVQDMDHENMFWYRQDPGLGLRLIYFSYDVKMKEKGDIPEGYSVSREKKERFSLILESASTNQTSMYLCASSFGGQLAHSGGDDQETQYFGPGTRLLVL.

This clone came up once. The chain has TRBV2 and TRBJ1-4, with D possibly matching TRBD1 (5 bases). CDR1 and CDR2 (germline): SNHLY, FYNNEI. The germline V and J ends were trimmed by 7 bases and 8 bases, with 20 bases remaining between them. The CDR3 is 15 residues long. CDR3 in amino acids: CASTSEGARGEKLFF. CDR3 bases: TGTGCCAGCACCTCGGAAGGGGCTAGGGGAGAAAAACTGTTTTTT.